The 29 T cell receptor beta chains listed next were all sequenced from one sample in a study of cytomegalovirus exposure and HLA in healthy donors. 60 Vbeta and 13 Jbeta primers were used in PCR. Sequencing used immunoSEQ multiplex PCR; TCRdb keeps in-frame clones, though not all of them. Among roughly 100,000 clones, approximately 82% were seen once, and the ten largest hold under 4%. Sample: PBMCs. The origin of the receptors is a female donor in good health and CMV-seropositive.

The V call is TRBV7-3, the J call TRBJ2-1, with TRBD2 as a possible D gene (6 bases). This CDR3 is built from 14 residues. Between the trimmed V and J ends, which lost 2 bases and 6 bases, there was a span of 11 bases. Germline CDR1 SGHTA, CDR2 FQGTGA. The CDR3 spells CASSLSGGSNEQFF. As DNA, the CDR3 is TGTGCCAGCAGCTTATCCGGGGGTTCCAATGAGCAGTTCTTC.

The chain employs TRBV5-1 and TRBJ2-7, with 12 bases fitting TRBD2. The CDR3 spans 14 residues. J was trimmed by 3 bases and V by 6 bases; bases with no gene match: 4. CDR1 is SGHRS and CDR2 is YFSETQ in the germline V gene. This CDR3 is CASTLAGGFYEQYF. The CDR3 DNA follows: TGCGCCAGCACCCTAGCGGGAGGGTTCTACGAGCAGTACTTC. The full variable domain, completed using reference TRBV5-1 and TRBJ2-7, is KAGVTQTPRYLIKTRGQQVTLSCSPISGHRSVSWYQQTPGQGLQFLFEYFSETQRNKGNFPGRFSGRQFSNSRSEMNVSTLELGDSALYLCASTLAGGFYEQYFGPGTRLTVT.

This clone was detected only a few times. The rearrangement links TRBV6-5 to TRBJ1-2; D is uncertain. V gave up 6 bases and J gave up 8 bases, with 19 bases separating them. Germline V lookup: CDR1 MNHEY, CDR2 SVGAGI. The CDR3 spans 14 residues. CDR3 residues: CASSPGEGFYGYTF. The CDR3 nucleotides read TGTGCCAGCAGCCCCGGGGAAGGGTTTTACGGCTACACCTTC.

This chain uses TRBV27 with TRBJ2-7, with 8 nucleotides matching TRBD1. The ends lost 6 bases at V and 6 bases at J; junction bases unmatched: 10. The CDR3 covers 14 residues. Germline lookup yields CDR1 MNHEY and CDR2 SMNVEV (reference sequence). The CDR3: CASSRTQTGAEQYF. The CDR3 DNA follows: TGTGCCAGCAGCCGCACCCAGACAGGGGCCGAGCAGTACTTC.

The J gene is TRBJ1-2, the V gene TRBV15; 8 positions agree with TRBD1. V lost 5 bases, J lost 3 bases, and 8 bases stayed unmatched. CDR3 size: 15 residues. Germline CDR1 is LNHNV and CDR2 is YYDKDF (reference sequence). CDR3 DNA: TGTGCCACCAGCGGGGATCAGACAGGGGACTATGGCTACACCTTC. Amino acids: CATSGDQTGDYGYTF.

V is TRBV7-9 and J is TRBJ1-2, with 10 bases matching TRBD1. V was pared by 5 bases and J by 3 bases, with 6 bases of the junction left unmatched. The V gene's germline CDR1 is SEHNR and CDR2 FQNEAQ (reference sequence). This CDR3 contains 15 residues. CDR3: CASSPPGTGDYGYTF. The DNA for the CDR3 is TGTGCCAGCAGCCCACCCGGGACAGGGGACTATGGCTACACCTTC.

This clone was recorded a few times. The chain combines TRBV5-1 with TRBJ1-1, with no clear D. Per the germline V gene, CDR1 is SGHRS and CDR2 is YFSETQ. This CDR3 has 13 residues. Trimming shortened V by 1 base and J by 1 base, and 5 bases separated the two germline ends. The CDR3 here is CASSLQANTEAFF. Here the CDR3 DNA reads TGCGCCAGCAGCTTGCAGGCGAACACTGAAGCTTTCTTT.

Comments on this clone: The germline gene is not matched at one end of the junction; a read error may be the cause. V is TRBV7-7 and J is TRBJ2-3; 8 bases agree with TRBD1. CDR1 is SSHAT, CDR2 FNYEAQ, per germline (reference sequence). The CDR3 spans 13 residues. CDR3 sequence reads: CASSPDRGDTQYF. The CDR3 DNA reads TGTGCTAGCAGCCCAGACAGGGGAGATACGCAGTATTTT.

The chain uses TRBV21-1 and TRBJ2-7; TRBD2 is the table's D call and was not checked against the DNA. TRBV21-1 counts as a pseudogene. The CDR3 spans 13 residues. The CDR3 DNA is TGTGCCAGCAGCGGGGGGGGGAGGTACGAGCAGTACTTC. Translating it yields CASSGGGRYEQYF.

On this clone itself: The junction differs from germline at one of its ends, possibly a read error. Other DNA sequences in the same sample also yield this CDR3. This chain connects TRBV5-1 to TRBJ2-2, with 7 nucleotides matching TRBD1. The CDR3 contains 14 residues. CDR1 is SGHRS and CDR2 is YFSETQ in the germline V gene. The CDR3 DNA reads as TGCGCCAGCAGCCTGAAAGGGGGCCCCGGGGAGCTGTTTTTC. Protein sequence: CASSLKGGPGELFF.

This rearrangement joins TRBV2 to TRBJ2-3; tentative D call: TRBD2 (5 bases). V lost 7 bases, J lost 2 bases, and 13 bases lay in between. Germline V CDR1 and CDR2: SNHLY, FYNNEI. CDR3 length equals 14 residues. As DNA, the CDR3 is TGTGCCAGCAAGAGCGGAAATCTCACAGATACGCAGTATTTT. Translation: CASKSGNLTDTQYF.

The V and J genes are TRBV11-1 and TRBJ2-6, with TRBD1 matching over 8 bases. V was pared by 5 bases and J by 2 bases, with 8 bases of the junction left unmatched. CDR3 size: 17 residues. CDR1 is SGHAT, CDR2 FQDESV, per germline (reference sequence). This CDR3 reads CASSQREQGAGANVLTF. The CDR3 coding sequence is TGTGCCAGCAGCCAACGGGAACAGGGGGCTGGGGCCAACGTCCTGACTTTC. Variable domain in full (rest from reference TRBV11-1 and TRBJ2-6): EAEVAQSPRYKITEKSQAVAFWCDPISGHATLYWYRQILGQGPELLVQFQDESVVDDSQLPKDRFSAERLKGVDSTLKIQPAELGDSAMYLCASSQREQGAGANVLTFGAGSRLTVL.

V is TRBV5-6 and J is TRBJ1-3; 9 bases agree with TRBD1. V lost 2 bases and J lost 0; bases outside the gene matches: 3. CDR1 is SGHDT and CDR2 is YYEEEE in the germline V gene. This CDR3 comprises 16 residues. This chain's CDR3 is CASSLQGANSGNTIYF. For the CDR3, the DNA is TGTGCCAGCAGCTTACAGGGGGCCAACTCTGGAAACACCATATATTTT.

V is TRBV25-1 and J is TRBJ2-5; TRBD1 might be the D (6 bases). The CDR3 has 14 amino acids. V gave up 3 bases and J gave up 5 bases, with 13 bases separating them. Per the germline V gene, CDR1 is MGHDK and CDR2 is SYGVNS. The CDR3 is CASSEDRRGETQYF. In DNA, the CDR3 is TGTGCCAGCAGTGAGGACAGAAGAGGGGAGACCCAGTACTTC.

This clone has a single count. This rearrangement joins TRBV18 to TRBJ2-7, with D perhaps TRBD2 (5 bases). The CDR3 is made up of 13 amino acids. Germline V CDR1 and CDR2: KGHSH, LQKENI. V lost 4 bases, J lost 6 bases, and 13 bases lay in between. CDR3: CASSRTGNVEQYF. DNA of the CDR3: TGTGCCAGCTCACGAACCGGGAATGTCGAGCAGTACTTC.

V gene TRBV27 combines with J gene TRBJ2-2, with TRBD2 as a possible D gene (6 bases). CDR3 length equals 15 residues. Germline CDR1 reads MNHEY; CDR2 reads SMNVEV (reference sequence). The V end lost 7 bases, the J end lost 5 bases, and 17 bases lay between the germline ends. The CDR3 spells CASTLTSSPTGELFF. CDR3 sequence (DNA): TGTGCCAGCACCCTGACTAGTTCTCCGACCGGGGAGCTGTTTTTT.

This chain links TRBV6-1 with TRBJ1-3; no definite D call. V gave up 5 bases and J gave up 0 bases, with 8 bases separating them. The CDR3 covers 14 residues. CDR1 is MNHNS and CDR2 is SASEGT in the germline V gene. CDR3 sequence: CASSPLRSGNTIYF. The CDR3 bases are TGTGCCAGCAGTCCACTGCGCTCTGGAAACACCATATATTTT.

This chain uses TRBV28 with TRBJ1-2, with D maybe TRBD1 (5 bases). Germline CDR1 is MDHEN and CDR2 is SYDVKM. Trimming removed 6 bases at V and 5 bases at J, with 19 bases between. There are 15 residues in the CDR3. CDR3 sequence: CASRLVSGTVYGYTF. The CDR3 coding sequence is TGTGCCAGCAGATTAGTCTCCGGGACTGTTTATGGCTACACCTTC.

The chain uses TRBV4-1 and TRBJ2-7; 10 nucleotides align to TRBD2. Trimming took 1 base from V and 0 from J; bases not matched to a gene: 9. This CDR3 comprises 18 residues. Looked up from germline, CDR1 is MGHRA and CDR2 is YSYEKL. The CDR3 DNA follows: TGCGCCAGCAGCCAAGGCGACTTAGCGGGGGGCCGCTCCTACGAGCAGTACTTC. Encoded protein: CASSQGDLAGGRSYEQYF.

The CDR3 sequence is CASSSIAGAFNEQFF. CDR3 bases: TGTGCCAGCAGCTCCATAGCGGGAGCCTTCAATGAGCAGTTCTTC. The rearrangement uses TRBV7-3 and TRBJ2-1, with 9 bases that match TRBD2. This CDR3 has 15 amino acids. V dropped 4 bases and J dropped 6; count of bases not matched to a gene: 7. Germline lookup yields CDR1 SGHTA and CDR2 FQGTGA.

This chain links TRBV27 with TRBJ2-1, with 10 positions matching TRBD2. This CDR3 is 15 amino acids long. The J segment lost 2 bases and the V segment lost 6 bases, leaving 4 bases of the junction unmatched. Germline V gene lookup returns CDR1 MNHEY and CDR2 SMNVEV (reference sequence). This chain's CDR3 is CASRAGGIPYNEQFF. Here the CDR3 DNA reads TGTGCCAGCAGAGCGGGAGGGATTCCCTACAATGAGCAGTTCTTC.

The CDR3 loop reads CASSWGDRVRGQPQHF. The CDR3 nucleotides read TGTGCCAGCAGCTGGGGGGACAGGGTAAGAGGTCAGCCCCAGCATTTT. This sequence joins TRBV5-5 and TRBJ1-5; 9 positions match TRBD1. CDR1 SGHKS and CDR2 YYEKEE come from the germline V gene (reference sequence). The CDR3 has 16 residues. V was pared by 3 bases and J by 6 bases, with 10 bases of the junction left unmatched.

V and J are TRBV19 and TRBJ1-5, with D possibly TRBD1 on 5 matching bases. The CDR3 has 15 amino acids. V was pared by 5 bases and J by 2 bases, with 13 bases between. The germline CDR1 and CDR2 sequences are LNHDA and SQIVND (reference sequence). The DNA for the CDR3 is TGTGCCAGTAGTGCGCAGGGTTCGGGCAATCAGCCCCAGCATTTT. Its protein product is CASSAQGSGNQPQHF.

This clone was seen a single time. The chain is built from TRBV7-3 and TRBJ1-1; 8 bases agree with TRBD1. The CDR3 has 16 residues. Germline CDR1 and CDR2: SGHTA and FQGTGA. Losses at the gene ends were 4 bases for V and 1 base for J; bases not matched to a gene: 8. The DNA of the CDR3 is TGTGCCAGCAGCTCCGGACAGGGAGTCGGGAACACTGAAGCTTTCTTT. It yields the protein CASSSGQGVGNTEAFF. The variable domain in full, with the rest retrieved from reference TRBV7-3 and TRBJ1-1, is GAGVSQTPSNKVTEKGKYVELRCDPISGHTALYWYRQSLGQGPEFLIYFQGTGAADDSGLPNDRFFAVRPEGSVSTLKIQRTERGDSAVYLCASSSGQGVGNTEAFFGQGTRLTVV.

This chain links TRBV27 with TRBJ2-1, with unresolved D. The V end was cut by 4 bases, the J end by 1 base, with 14 bases between. The germline V gene encodes CDR1 MNHEY and CDR2 SMNVEV (reference sequence). There are 16 residues in the CDR3. The DNA for the CDR3 is TGTGCCAGCAGTTCGTCAACAGTTCTTTCCTACAATGAGCAGTTCTTC. Amino acid sequence: CASSSSTVLSYNEQFF.

This chain connects TRBV7-2 to TRBJ2-7, with TRBD1 matching 8 bases. J was trimmed by 3 bases and V by 3 bases; bases with no gene match: 7. The germline gives CDR1 SGHTA, CDR2 FQGNSA. CDR3 length: 15 residues. The CDR3 protein is CASSFLADRDYEQYF. In nucleotides, the CDR3 is TGTGCCAGCAGCTTTTTAGCGGACAGGGACTACGAGCAGTACTTC.

The chain is built from TRBV4-1 and TRBJ1-4, with TRBD1 as a possible D gene (6 bases). This CDR3 has 13 residues. Trimming left V 8 bases short and J 10 bases short, with 17 bases between. Germline loops: CDR1 MGHRA, CDR2 YSYEKL. Here the CDR3 reads CASSGQQSGKLFF. CDR3 DNA sequence: TGCGCCAGCTCCGGACAGCAAAGCGGAAAACTGTTTTTT.

This clone showed up just a few times. The CDR3 coding sequence is TGCGCCACTCTGGGGCAGGCCAACTCTGGGGCCAACGTCCTGACTTTC. Translation gives CATLGQANSGANVLTF. The chain carries TRBV10-2 and TRBJ2-6; weak D call: TRBD1 (5 bases). The CDR3 spans 16 residues. Between the trimmed V and J ends, which lost 10 bases and 0 bases, there was a span of 16 bases. Germline lookup yields CDR1 WSHSY and CDR2 SAAADI.

This rearrangement joins TRBV28 to TRBJ2-7, with TRBD1 matching over 7 bases. The CDR3 length is 13 residues. CDR1 and CDR2 (germline): MDHEN, SYDVKM. V lost 7 bases to trimming and J lost 9 bases; unmatched junction nucleotides: 12. CDR3 sequence reads: CASNSGQNDVQYF. The DNA for the CDR3 is TGTGCCAGCAATTCGGGACAGAATGACGTGCAGTACTTC. The full variable domain, with the rest looked up from reference TRBV28 and TRBJ2-7, is DVKVTQSSRYLVKRTGEKVFLECVQDMDHENMFWYRQDPGLGLRLIYFSYDVKMKEKGDIPEGYSVSREKKERFSLILESASTNQTSMYLCASNSGQNDVQYFGPGTRLTVT.